Many counts were recorded for the clone carrying this T cell receptor beta chain. This sample was taken from a study of T-cell memory formation after mild COVID-19. TCRdb re-analysed the 5' RACE reads in MiXCR, keeping a single row per CDR3 protein. The sample lists fewer than 95,000 distinct CDR3 sequences, roughly 16% occurring once. Germline loops: CDR1 SGHTA, CDR2 FQGNSA. Trimming took 5 bases from V and 7 from J, leaving 15 bases between them. The CDR3 runs to 14 residues. This chain joins TRBV7-2 and TRBJ2-1, with TRBD1 as a possible D gene (5 bases). Sequenced sample: PBMCs or a T cell subset sorted from them (not recorded which). The receptor's source is a man younger than 30 who had mild COVID-19 (a few samples of this study predate the infection). Cell type and time point are not known. The CDR3 loop is CASSLPAGWNEQFF. The DNA for the CDR3 is TGTGCCAGCAGCCTCCCCGCAGGGTGGAATGAGCAGTTCTTC. The full variable domain, rest sourced from reference TRBV7-2 and TRBJ2-1, is GAGVSQSPSNKVTEKGKDVELRCDPISGHTALYWYRQSLGQGLEFLIYFQGNSAPDKSGLPSDRFSAERTGGSVSTLTIQRTQQEDSAVYLCASSLPAGWNEQFFGPGTRLTVL.